This T cell receptor beta chain comes out of a study of cytomegalovirus exposure and HLA in healthy donors. Per germline, CDR1 SGHDT and CDR2 YYEEEE. The CDR3 extends over 16 amino acids. V was trimmed by 2 bases and J by 0 bases, leaving 14 bases between them. The PCR used 60 Vbeta and 13 Jbeta primers. Profiling relied on immunoSEQ multiplex PCR, and the TCRdb table lists in-frame clones only, not all of them. The profile shows roughly 180,000 clones, around 75% of them singletons. Comments on this clone: The target antigen is unknown.

Regarding the study as a whole: Researchers catalogued under 200 TCR beta chains as cytomegalovirus-associated.

The V and J genes are TRBV5-6 and TRBJ1-1, with a weak D call TRBD1 (6 bases). This TCR came from a woman aged 25 to 39 in good health and CMV-seropositive. Sequenced input: PBMCs. CDR3 region: CASSLPGVGLNTEAFF. The CDR3 DNA follows: TGTGCCAGCAGCTTACCAGGGGTTGGCCTGAACACTGAAGCTTTCTTT.